The 20 T cell receptor beta chains presented below share a single source sample, sequenced in a study of regulatory T cells in long-lasting Graves disease. Relying on iRepertoire HTBI primers and Arm-PCR of CDR3 regions, the team built TCR beta libraries. A single record per CDR3 protein comes from TCRdb applying MiXCR to the multiplex PCR reads. This table has 500,000 or so distinct CDR3 sequences, roughly 17% appearing once. Time point reported: newly diagnosed GD, antithyroid drugs for less than 3 months. The TCR library used RNA extracted from PBMCs. This sample was also put to use in a study of T cells in Graves' hyperthyroidism and ophthalmopathy.

The source was peripheral blood mononuclear cells (PBMCs), collected at new diagnosis, from a patient treated with antithyroid drugs. These receptors were taken from a man aged 40-55 years with Graves disease.

This clonotype was detected many times. The CDR3 loop is CASSPGAGGADTQYF. CDR3 in DNA: TGTGCCAGCAGCCCCGGAGCTGGGGGGGCAGATACGCAGTATTTT. V usage is TRBV11-2 and J usage is TRBJ2-3, with 7 bases identical to TRBD2. The germline gives CDR1 SGHAT, CDR2 FQNNGV. V shed 5 bases and J 4 bases; nucleotides not matched to a gene: 9. This CDR3 has 15 amino acids.

There are many counts of this clonotype. The chain combines TRBV11-1 with TRBJ2-2, with D hard to call. Germline V gives CDR1 SGHAT, CDR2 FQDESV (reference sequence). This CDR3 contains 15 residues. V gave up 1 base and J gave up 0 bases, with 6 bases separating them. The chain's CDR3 is CASSLGSANTGELFF. CDR3 in DNA: TGTGCCAGCAGCTTAGGGTCCGCGAACACCGGGGAGCTGTTTTTT. Full variable domain (rest looked up from reference TRBV11-1 and TRBJ2-2): EAEVAQSPRYKITEKSQAVAFWCDPISGHATLYWYRQILGQGPELLVQFQDESVVDDSQLPKDRFSAERLKGVDSTLKIQPAELGDSAMYLCASSLGSANTGELFFGEGSRLTVL.

In this sample, this clonotype turned up a few times. V gene TRBV7-6 combines with J gene TRBJ2-1; 13 nucleotides line up with TRBD2. The germline V gene has CDR1 SGHVS and CDR2 FNYEAQ. The CDR3 consists of 17 residues. Trimming removed 2 bases from V and 3 bases from J; junction bases left unmatched: 4. This CDR3 is CASSLTSGRAIYNEQFF. In nucleotides, the CDR3 is TGTGCCAGCAGCTTAACTAGCGGGAGGGCCATCTACAATGAGCAGTTCTTC.

This clonotype turned up a few times. The chain is built from TRBV5-4 and TRBJ2-1; D gene ambiguous. This CDR3 comprises 14 residues. Germline V gene lookup returns CDR1 SGHNT and CDR2 YYREEE (reference sequence). Deletions cut 0 bases from V and 2 bases from J, with 6 bases between. The CDR3 here is CASSLAPTYNEQFF. CDR3 bases: TGTGCCAGCAGCTTGGCCCCCACCTACAATGAGCAGTTCTTC. Supplemented by reference TRBV5-4 and TRBJ2-1, the full variable domain reads ETGVTQSPTHLIKTRGQQVTLRCSSQSGHNTVSWYQQALGQGPQFIFQYYREEENGRGNFPPRFSGLQFPNYSSELNVNALELDDSALYLCASSLAPTYNEQFFGPGTRLTVL.

The table lists this clonotype with a few counts. The rearrangement joins TRBV19 to TRBJ2-2, with D perhaps matching TRBD1 or TRBD2 (5 bases each). The CDR3 extends over 14 amino acids. Germline-derived CDR1 and CDR2 are LNHDA and SQIVND (reference sequence). Trimming removed 8 bases from V and 0 bases from J, with 10 bases in between. The CDR3: CASRDRSNTGELFF. DNA for the CDR3: TGTGCCAGTCGGGACCGATCGAACACCGGGGAGCTGTTTTTT.

This clonotype was seen more than once but under ten times. V and J are TRBV5-1 and TRBJ2-3; 8 bases are shared with TRBD1. The germline CDR1 and CDR2 sequences are SGHRS and YFSETQ. With 0 bases clipped from V and 4 bases from J, the junction kept 7 bases outside the gene matches. The CDR3 totals 16 residues. This CDR3 is CASSLGDRGRADTQYF. CDR3 in DNA: TGCGCCAGCAGCTTGGGCGACAGGGGTAGGGCAGATACGCAGTATTTT.

The chain combines TRBV27 with TRBJ2-7; 8 bases match TRBD2. The V gene's germline CDR1 is MNHEY and CDR2 SMNVEV (reference sequence). The CDR3 has 17 amino acids. J was trimmed by 3 bases and V by 4 bases; bases with no gene match: 14. The CDR3 DNA sequence: TGTGCCAGCAGTTGGGGGTCCACCGGGGCGGGGGGCTACGAGCAGTACTTC. This sequence encodes CASSWGSTGAGGYEQYF.

This clonotype was seen at least ten times. The rearrangement joins TRBV12-3 or TRBV12-4 to TRBJ2-1; unclear D gene. The germline V and J ends were trimmed by 3 bases and 0 bases, with 12 bases remaining between them. The CDR3 spans 16 residues. The CDR3 sequence: CASSFGILLSYNEQFF. CDR3 in DNA: TGTGCCAGCAGTTTCGGTATACTGCTCTCCTACAATGAGCAGTTCTTC.

The CDR3 DNA reads TGTGCCAGCAGCTTACTACTACAAGAGACCCAGTACTTC. Protein product: CASSLLLQETQYF. The J gene is TRBJ2-5, the V gene TRBV5-4; no clear D gene. CDR3 size: 13 residues. Trimming removed 2 bases from V and 2 bases from J, with 7 bases in between. The germline CDR1 and CDR2 sequences are SGHNT and YYREEE (reference sequence).

In nucleotides, the CDR3 is TGCAGTGCTAATGGCCCAGGGCATGCGAGTCAGCCCCAGCATTTT. Protein: CSANGPGHASQPQHF. The V and J genes are TRBV20-1 and TRBJ1-5; possible D gene TRBD1, 5 bases. V was shortened by 4 bases and J by 6 bases, with 19 bases between the two germline ends. CDR3 length: 15 amino acids. Germline assignment: CDR1 DFQATT and CDR2 SNEGSKA (reference sequence).

This clonotype was observed many times. The genes are TRBV5-1 and TRBJ2-3; no firm D call. CDR3 length: 13 residues. The germline CDR1 and CDR2 sequences are SGHRS and YFSETQ. Between the trimmed V and J ends, which lost 0 bases and 4 bases, there was a span of 6 bases. The CDR3 sequence: CASSLGMADTQYF. The CDR3 DNA reads as TGCGCCAGCAGCTTGGGGATGGCAGATACGCAGTATTTT.

The rearrangement links TRBV28 to TRBJ2-1, with D possibly TRBD2 on 7 matching bases. V gave up 7 bases and J gave up 9 bases, with 19 bases separating them. Germline-derived CDR1 and CDR2 are MDHEN and SYDVKM. There are 14 residues in the CDR3. This chain's CDR3 is CASNRGGSLVEQFF. DNA for the CDR3: TGTGCCAGCAATAGGGGGGGGAGTTTGGTTGAGCAGTTCTTC.

This clonotype appeared a few times. This may be a read error: a much more frequent sequence differs by one nucleotide. The chain links TRBV28 to TRBJ2-7; 9 nucleotides align to TRBD2. Trimming removed 5 bases from V and 7 bases from J; junction bases left unmatched: 15. The CDR3 length is 16 residues. Germline lookup yields CDR1 MDHEN and CDR2 SYDVKM. CDR3 loop: CASSMTSGVLTHEQYF. The CDR3 nucleotides are TGTGCCAGCAGTATGACTAGCGGAGTACTCACCCATGAGCAGTACTTC. The variable domain in full, with the rest retrieved from reference TRBV28 and TRBJ2-7, is DVKVTQSSRYLVKRTGEKVFLECVQDMDHENMFWYRQDPGLGLRLIYFSYDVKMKEKGDIPEGYSVSREKKERFSLILESASTNQTSMYLCASSMTSGVLTHEQYFGPGTRLTVT.

This clonotype was detected ten times or more. The chain couples TRBV28 to TRBJ1-2; D unclear. V dropped 4 bases and J dropped 4 bases, with 10 bases sitting between them. CDR1 is MDHEN and CDR2 is SYDVKM in the germline V gene. The CDR3 covers 13 residues. The CDR3, as DNA: TGTGCCAGCAGTTCCGGACGTACCTATGGCTACACCTTC. Translation gives CASSSGRTYGYTF.

In this sample, this clonotype turned up a few times. A far larger clone is just one base off, so this is likely a read error. The chain combines TRBV5-1 with TRBJ2-4, with D perhaps being TRBD1 or TRBD2 (7 bases each). Per germline, CDR1 SGHRS and CDR2 YFSETQ. This CDR3 has 17 amino acids. V dropped 6 bases and J dropped 13 bases, with 32 bases sitting between them. The CDR3 bases are TGCGCCAGCACGAGGGGAGGGGGCGAAGACGTATACAATGAGCAGTACTTC. The encoded protein is CASTRGGGEDVYNEQYF. Using reference TRBV5-1 and TRBJ2-4 for the parts outside the CDR3, the full variable domain is KAGVTQTPRYLIKTRGQQVTLSCSPISGHRSVSWYQQTPGQGLQFLFEYFSETQRNKGNFPGRFSGRQFSNSRSEMNVSTLELGDSALYLCASTRGGGEDVYNEQYFGAGTRLSVL.

This clonotype was recorded at least ten times. The gene calls are TRBV28 and TRBJ2-6; D is undetermined. The V gene's germline CDR1 is MDHEN and CDR2 SYDVKM. The V and J ends lost 3 bases and 3 bases respectively, with 0 bases between them. The CDR3 contains 12 residues. DNA of the CDR3: TGTGCCAGCAGTTTTGGGGCCAACGTCCTGACTTTC. This encodes CASSFGANVLTF.

The V and J genes are TRBV29-1 and TRBJ2-7; no definite D call. Germline values: CDR1 SQVTM, CDR2 ANQGSEA. Trimming took 4 bases from V and 0 from J, leaving 13 bases between them. This CDR3 is 14 amino acids long. In nucleotides, the CDR3 is TGCAGCGTTGTAAGGCAGAGTAGCTCCTACGAGCAGTACTTC. Protein product: CSVVRQSSSYEQYF.

This clonotype was seen ten or more times. The chain carries TRBV20-1 and TRBJ1-1; 9 nucleotides align to TRBD1. The CDR3 length is 13 residues. CDR1 and CDR2 (germline): DFQATT, SNEGSKA (reference sequence). After removal of 6 bases from V and 4 bases from J, the junction contained 6 bases not matched to a gene. The CDR3 DNA is TGCAGTGCCAGGACAGGGGTATCCACTGAAGCTTTCTTT. It yields the protein CSARTGVSTEAFF.

The table lists this clonotype with many counts. V usage is TRBV12-3 or TRBV12-4 and J usage is TRBJ2-1; 8 bases are shared with TRBD1. This CDR3 has 16 residues. The V segment lost 6 bases and the J segment 9 bases; nucleotides outside the gene matches: 16. Written as DNA, the CDR3 is TGTGCCAGCAGACCCAATCGTCAGGGGGCGTTAGGTGAGCAGTTCTTC. Its protein is CASRPNRQGALGEQFF.

The chain links TRBV12-3 or TRBV12-4 to TRBJ1-1; no clear D. Trimming stripped 4 bases from V and 1 base from J, with 13 bases between. The CDR3 is made up of 15 amino acids. CDR3 loop: CASSSTPGANTEAFF. The CDR3, as DNA: TGTGCCAGCAGTTCCACGCCCGGAGCGAACACTGAAGCTTTCTTT.